Listed here are 29 T cell receptor beta chains from one sample, sequenced in a study of cytomegalovirus exposure and HLA in healthy donors. Amplification used 60 Vbeta primers and 13 Jbeta primers. Sequencing was performed with immunoSEQ multiplex PCR; in TCRdb, only in-frame clones are kept and a portion is missing. Among fewer than 75,000 clones listed, approximately 79% were seen once. The sequenced sample consisted of PBMCs. These receptors originate from a woman aged 25-40 years in good health and CMV-seronegative.

The chain combines TRBV5-1 with TRBJ2-1; perhaps TRBD1 as D (7 bases). The V end was cut by 4 bases, the J end by 4 bases, with 21 bases between. This CDR3 has 17 residues. In germline, CDR1 is SGHRS, CDR2 YFSETQ. CDR3 amino acids: CASSPQGGRGSYNEQFF. As DNA, the CDR3 is TGCGCCAGCAGCCCTCAGGGGGGCAGGGGGTCTTACAATGAGCAGTTCTTC.

This clone was detected a few times. The chain employs TRBV11-3 and TRBJ2-1; D is possibly TRBD2 (6 bases). In germline, CDR1 is SGHNT, CDR2 YENEEA. The CDR3 extends over 14 amino acids. The V and J ends lost 7 bases and 9 bases respectively, with 19 bases between them. The CDR3 sequence is CASMQRAKGGEQFF. CDR3 nucleotide sequence: TGTGCCAGCATGCAGCGGGCAAAAGGAGGTGAGCAGTTCTTC.

The chain has TRBV6-5 and TRBJ2-3; 11 bases are a match to TRBD2. The CDR3 consists of 15 residues. The junction had 2 bases not matched to a gene; V was cut back by 0 bases and J by 6 bases. CDR1 is MNHEY and CDR2 is SVGAGI in the germline V gene. This chain's CDR3 is CASSYSGLAVDTQYF. DNA for the CDR3: TGTGCCAGCAGTTACTCGGGACTAGCGGTCGATACGCAGTATTTT.

V and J are TRBV19 and TRBJ1-1; 10 positions match TRBD1. J gave up 5 bases and V 5 bases, and 20 bases lay outside the gene matches. This CDR3 has 19 amino acids. Germline CDR1 is LNHDA and CDR2 is SQIVND (reference sequence). DNA of the CDR3: TGTGCCAGTAGTTCCGCCACCGGGACAGGGGCGTCGAGGGGGACTGAAGCTTTCTTT. Its protein product is CASSSATGTGASRGTEAFF.

V is TRBV2 and J is TRBJ2-2; perhaps TRBD2 as D (5 bases). CDR1 and CDR2 (germline): SNHLY, FYNNEI. Trimming took off 7 bases at V and 3 bases at J, with 6 bases between the two ends. This CDR3 contains 12 residues. The DNA of the CDR3 is TGTGCCAGCATGCGGGACACCGGGGAGCTGTTTTTT. It codes for CASMRDTGELFF.

The V and J genes are TRBV2 and TRBJ2-3; TRBD1 is a possible D gene (5 bases). The CDR3 sequence is 17 residues long. V was clipped by 0 bases and J by 2 bases, with 15 bases between them. Germline assignment: CDR1 SNHLY and CDR2 FYNNEI. The CDR3 region has the DNA TGTGCCAGCAGTGAAGCGCTTCAGGGCAGCATCACAGATACGCAGTATTTT. Translated: CASSEALQGSITDTQYF.

This chain uses TRBV10-1 with TRBJ1-2; no reliable D call. This CDR3 spans 13 amino acids. The V and J ends lost 3 bases and 8 bases respectively, with 13 bases between them. Germline values: CDR1 WNHNN, CDR2 SYGVQD (reference sequence). CDR3 protein: CASSDRPSGGYTF. The CDR3 DNA reads TGCGCCAGCAGTGATAGACCATCGGGAGGCTACACCTTC.

This clone was seen only a few times. The genes are TRBV5-1 and TRBJ2-5; TRBD2 might be the D (5 bases). Germline CDR1 is SGHRS and CDR2 is YFSETQ. The ends were cut back, 0 bases at V and 4 bases at J, with 13 bases in the middle. This CDR3 has 15 amino acids. CDR3 sequence: CASSLGVSEGETQYF. In DNA, the CDR3 is TGCGCCAGCAGCTTGGGGGTGTCTGAGGGAGAGACCCAGTACTTC.

The genes are TRBV9 and TRBJ1-2; weak D call: TRBD1 (5 bases). V lost 0 bases and J 6 bases, leaving 15 bases between the germline ends. This CDR3 is built from 15 residues. Germline CDR1 reads SGDLS; CDR2 reads YYNGEE. In DNA, the CDR3 is TGTGCCAGCAGCGTAGGTCCGGGGGGGGAGGATGGCTACACCTTC. Translated: CASSVGPGGEDGYTF.

V usage is TRBV2 and J usage is TRBJ2-7; 9 bases are shared with TRBD2. J lost 7 bases, V lost 5 bases, and 9 bases had no gene match. The CDR3 contains 14 residues. CDR1 SNHLY and CDR2 FYNNEI come from the germline V gene. The CDR3, as DNA: TGTGCCAGCAGTCCCGGGACTAGCCTTCGGGAGCAGTACTTC. As protein: CASSPGTSLREQYF.

This sequence joins TRBV14 and TRBJ1-2; no clear D gene. In germline, CDR1 is SGHDN, CDR2 FVKESK. This CDR3 contains 13 residues. V dropped 4 bases and J dropped 2 bases, with 8 bases sitting between them. The CDR3 DNA sequence: TGTGCCAGCAGCCCAGATTTAAACTATGGCTACACCTTC. Protein product: CASSPDLNYGYTF.

The chain is built from TRBV6-5 and TRBJ2-7, with 7 bases matching TRBD1. The V gene's germline CDR1 is MNHEY and CDR2 SVGAGI. This CDR3 has 15 amino acids. V lost 4 bases, J lost 5 bases, and 11 bases stayed unmatched. This chain's CDR3 is CASSFYSTGNDEQYF. CDR3 nucleotides: TGTGCCAGCAGTTTTTATTCGACAGGGAACGACGAGCAGTACTTC.

The chain has TRBV9 and TRBJ1-2; possible D gene TRBD1, 6 bases. The germline V and J ends were trimmed by 4 bases and 7 bases, with 17 bases remaining between them. The CDR3 totals 14 residues. Germline V CDR1 and CDR2: SGDLS, YYNGEE. The DNA of the CDR3 is TGTGCCAGCAGCCTTAGTGGACAGTCGCGTGGCTACACCTTC. Its translation is CASSLSGQSRGYTF.

This rearrangement joins TRBV6-5 to TRBJ1-1, with D tentatively TRBD1 (6 bases). The CDR3 has 13 amino acids. Between the trimmed V and J ends, which lost 8 bases and 3 bases, there was a span of 13 bases. Per the germline V gene, CDR1 is MNHEY and CDR2 is SVGAGI. The CDR3 loop is CASERQGYTEAFF. The CDR3 bases are TGTGCCAGCGAGAGGCAGGGGTACACTGAAGCTTTCTTT.

The chain carries TRBV29-1 and TRBJ1-2; unclear D gene. There are 17 residues in the CDR3. Trimming stripped 4 bases from V and 4 bases from J, with 25 bases between. Germline CDR1 and CDR2: SQVTM and ANQGSEA. The CDR3 region is CSVAPSQQALVLYGYTF. As DNA, the CDR3 is TGCAGCGTTGCCCCATCACAACAAGCCCTAGTACTCTATGGCTACACCTTC.

The rearrangement uses TRBV21-1 and TRBJ2-2; TRBD1 reflects the table's D call only, with no check against the DNA. TRBV21-1 represents a pseudogene. The CDR3 loop spans 16 amino acids. In nucleotides, the CDR3 is TGTGCCAGCAGCAAAGCCAGGGCAGGGGGAACCGGGGAGCTGTTTTTT. Translating it yields CASSKARAGGTGELFF.

V usage is TRBV10-3 and J usage is TRBJ1-1; the D is unclear. CDR3 length: 14 residues. The germline CDR1 and CDR2 sequences are ENHRY and SYGVKD. V was trimmed by 1 base and J by 7 bases, leaving 13 bases between them. CDR3 residues: CAISELRGRGEAFF. The CDR3 nucleotides are TGTGCCATCAGTGAGTTGAGAGGTCGCGGTGAAGCTTTCTTT.

The CDR3, as DNA: TGCGCCAGCAGGGGAGTCGCTGAAGCTTTCTTT. This encodes CASRGVAEAFF. V usage is TRBV5-1 and J usage is TRBJ1-1; D is unclear. Germline V gives CDR1 SGHRS, CDR2 YFSETQ. CDR3 length: 11 residues. Trimming left V 5 bases short and J 6 bases short, with 8 bases between.

This clone has a single count. The chain has TRBV13 and TRBJ1-1; D gene unclear. Germline assignment: CDR1 PRHDT and CDR2 FYEKMQ (reference sequence). The CDR3 extends over 13 amino acids. Deletions cut 4 bases from V and 0 bases from J, with 6 bases between. The CDR3 nucleotides are TGTGCCAGCAGCTCGGAGATGAACACTGAAGCTTTCTTT. Amino acid sequence: CASSSEMNTEAFF.

The V and J genes are TRBV28 and TRBJ1-2; 8 bases are shared with TRBD1. Looked up from germline, CDR1 is MDHEN and CDR2 is SYDVKM. The CDR3 is made up of 14 amino acids. V was pared by 5 bases and J by 4 bases, with 6 bases of the junction left unmatched. The CDR3 protein is CASSQGAVGYGYTF. DNA of the CDR3: TGTGCCAGCAGTCAGGGGGCCGTGGGCTATGGCTACACCTTC.

The V gene is TRBV7-2, the J gene TRBJ1-1; D gene uncertain. Germline V gene lookup returns CDR1 SGHTA and CDR2 FQGNSA. Trimming left V 5 bases short and J 4 bases short, with 17 bases between. The CDR3 has 15 residues. The CDR3, as DNA: TGTGCCAGCAGCCGGCTGCGAGGGTCGGGCACTGAAGCTTTCTTT. This codes for CASSRLRGSGTEAFF. The variable domain in full, completed from reference TRBV7-2 and TRBJ1-1, reads GAGVSQSPSNKVTEKGKDVELRCDPISGHTALYWYRQSLGQGLEFLIYFQGNSAPDKSGLPSDRFSAERTGGSVSTLTIQRTQQEDSAVYLCASSRLRGSGTEAFFGQGTRLTVV.

The V call is TRBV12-2, the J call TRBJ2-3; TRBD1, the table's D call, lacks a check against the DNA. TRBV12-2 is given as a pseudogene. This CDR3 spans 16 amino acids. CDR3 sequence (DNA): TGTGCAAGTCGCCCACTGGACAGGCGGTGCACAGATACGCAGTATTTT. Residues: CASRPLDRRCTDTQYF.

The rearrangement joins TRBV10-3 to TRBJ1-1; D gene uncertain. CDR3 length: 15 residues. Germline V gene data show CDR1 as ENHRY and CDR2 as SYGVKD. V lost 3 bases, J lost 0 bases, and 11 bases lay in between. The CDR3 loop is CAISDSEVLNTEAFF. As DNA, the CDR3 is TGTGCCATCAGTGACTCGGAGGTACTGAACACTGAAGCTTTCTTT.

The rearrangement joins TRBV29-1 to TRBJ2-5, with 9 bases matching TRBD2. The length of the CDR3 is 16 residues. The germline V gene encodes CDR1 SQVTM and CDR2 ANQGSEA. J was trimmed by 2 bases and V by 4 bases; bases with no gene match: 11. CDR3 region: CSVVRFSAGGQETQYF. CDR3 DNA: TGCAGCGTTGTGAGGTTCTCAGCGGGAGGTCAAGAGACCCAGTACTTC. The full variable domain, its missing parts supplied by reference TRBV29-1 and TRBJ2-5, is SAVISQKPSRDICQRGTSLTIQCQVDSQVTMMFWYRQQPGQSLTLIATANQGSEATYESGFVIDKFPISRPNLTFSTLTVSNMSPEDSSIYLCSVVRFSAGGQETQYFGPGTRLLVL.

This clone is a singleton in its sample. The V call is TRBV30, the J call TRBJ2-5; tentatively, D is TRBD1 (5 bases). The length of the CDR3 is 11 residues. V lost 3 bases, J lost 7 bases, and 9 bases lay in between. Germline V CDR1 and CDR2: GTSNPN, SVGIG (reference sequence). In DNA, the CDR3 is TGTGCCTGGAGCGTTCAGGGGACCCAGTACTTC. Protein sequence: CAWSVQGTQYF.

The chain couples TRBV30 to TRBJ2-1; D is possibly TRBD1 (5 bases). The germline V gene has CDR1 GTSNPN and CDR2 SVGIG (reference sequence). The V gene lost 4 bases and the J gene lost 2 bases, with 12 bases spanning the gap. This CDR3 comprises 14 residues. CDR3 loop: CAWKGLTTYNEQFF. In DNA form, the CDR3 reads TGTGCCTGGAAGGGGTTAACCACCTACAATGAGCAGTTCTTC.

This rearrangement joins TRBV4-3 to TRBJ1-1, with 8 bases aligning to TRBD1. V lost 4 bases to trimming and J lost 2 bases; unmatched junction nucleotides: 9. Per germline, CDR1 LGHNA and CDR2 YSLEER. This CDR3 region has 16 residues. As DNA, the CDR3 is TGCGCCAGCAGCCTTTACACCGGGACAGGTAACACTGAAGCTTTCTTT. Its translation: CASSLYTGTGNTEAFF.

The chain links TRBV4-1 to TRBJ1-1; 12 bases match TRBD1. The V gene end was trimmed by 2 bases and the J gene end by 5 bases; junction bases not matched to a gene: 3. This CDR3 contains 15 residues. Germline V gene sequence: CDR1 MGHRA, CDR2 YSYEKL. The CDR3 spells CASSQRGQGATEAFF. The CDR3 DNA follows: TGCGCCAGCAGCCAACGGGGACAGGGGGCAACTGAAGCTTTCTTT.

Only one count was recorded for this clone. The V call is TRBV27, the J call TRBJ2-5; 9 bases are a match to TRBD2. The CDR3 runs 16 residues. Germline assignment: CDR1 MNHEY and CDR2 SMNVEV (reference sequence). V shed 2 bases, J shed 1 base, and the junction held 5 bases outside the gene matches. The CDR3 here is CASSLQAGGTQETQYF. The CDR3 DNA reads as TGTGCCAGCAGTTTACAGGCGGGGGGGACCCAAGAGACCCAGTACTTC.